This T cell receptor (beta chain) was sequenced during a study of shared clonotypes between healthy human individuals. CDR3 length equals 13 residues. V was pared by 5 bases and J by 7 bases, with 4 bases of the junction left unmatched. Germline V gene sequence: CDR1 SGHAT, CDR2 FQNNGV. Method: immunoSEQ multiplex PCR; TCRdb's copy keeps in-frame clones and lacks some. The sample has approximately 2.4 million clones; almost 96% are singletons. The sequencing input was naive CD4+ T cells sorted from blood. Stated subset: CD45RA+ positively selected. The receptor was isolated from a man aged 18 to 29 in good health. V gene TRBV11-2 combines with J gene TRBJ2-2; 7 nucleotides match TRBD1. This chain's CDR3 is CASSDRVFGELFF. CDR3 sequence (DNA): TGTGCCAGCAGCGACAGGGTGTTCGGGGAGCTGTTTTTT. Supplemented by reference TRBV11-2 and TRBJ2-2, the full variable domain reads EAGVAQSPRYKIIEKRQSVAFWCNPISGHATLYWYQQILGQGPKLLIQFQNNGVVDDSQLPKDRFSAERLKGVDSTLKIQPAKLEDSAVYLCASSDRVFGELFFGEGSRLTVL.